A selection of T cell receptor beta chains follows, all from one sample in a study of cytomegalovirus exposure and HLA in healthy donors. Repertoires were generated with immunoSEQ multiplex PCR, while TCRdb's copy carries only in-frame clones and drops some. The repertoire holds roughly 190,000 clones, roughly 77% seen once, with roughly 3.1% in the top ten. Sequences were obtained from PBMCs. The receptors here all came from a man aged 40-49 years in good health and CMV-seropositive. CDR3s include the opening cysteine and the closing phenylalanine or tryptophan. D genes are given only for firm matches. A row's size may be missing; if present it is once, few, many or a size class.

abundance,d_gene,v_gene,j_gene,CDR3aa,CDR3nt
NA,NA,TRBV19,TRBJ2-5,CASSSSVQGQETQYF,TGTGCCAGTAGCTCATCCGTCCAGGGTCAAGAGACCCAGTACTTC
NA,TRBD1,TRBV19,TRBJ1-1,CASRDRMGNTEAFF,TGTGCCAGTAGGGACAGGATGGGGAACACTGAAGCTTTCTTT
NA,TRBD2,TRBV6-5,TRBJ2-7,CASSRSGSLSYEQYF,TGTGCCAGCAGTCGAAGCGGGAGTCTCTCCTACGAGCAGTACTTC
NA,NA,TRBV2,TRBJ1-1,CASSVGANTEAFF,TGTGCCAGCAGCGTAGGGGCAAACACTGAAGCTTTCTTT
NA,NA,TRBV27,TRBJ1-5,CASSPHLYSNQPQHF,TGTGCCAGCAGTCCCCACCTATATAGCAATCAGCCCCAGCATTTT
few,NA,TRBV10-2,TRBJ1-2,CASSVSGEGYTF,TGCGCCAGCAGTGTTTCGGGGGAAGGCTACACCTTC
NA,TRBD2,TRBV5-4,TRBJ2-7,CASSQESLLVAGQYEQYF,TGCGCCAGCAGCCAAGAGTCCCTTTTAGTAGCGGGACAATACGAGCAGTACTTC
NA,TRBD2,TRBV19,TRBJ2-7,CASSIGGGTFYEQYF,TGTGCCAGTAGTATTGGCGGGGGGACTTTCTACGAGCAGTACTTC
few,NA,TRBV7-9,TRBJ1-1,CASSLGGIGDAEAFF,TGTGCCAGCAGCTTGGGGGGGATCGGGGACGCTGAAGCTTTCTTT
NA,NA,TRBV10-3,TRBJ1-1,CAISDRMNTEAFF,TGTGCCATCAGTGACAGAATGAACACTGAAGCTTTCTTT
NA,TRBD1,TRBV19,TRBJ2-7,CASSSLGQGDYEQYF,TGTGCCAGTAGTTCGTTGGGACAGGGTGACTACGAGCAGTACTTC
NA,NA,TRBV19,TRBJ1-5,CASTFDTPSGNQPQHF,TGTGCCAGTACATTCGACACACCCTCGGGCAATCAGCCCCAGCATTTT
NA,NA,TRBV19,TRBJ1-2,CASSITPGNGYTF,TGTGCCAGTAGTATAACCCCGGGTAATGGCTACACCTTC
NA,TRBD2,TRBV4-2,TRBJ2-2,CASSQDTTPGLAGGGELFF,TGTGCCAGCAGCCAGGACACTACGCCGGGACTAGCGGGGGGTGGGGAGCTGTTTTTT
NA,TRBD1,TRBV18,TRBJ2-7,CASSPGTGNIYEQYF,TGTGCCAGCTCACCTGGGACAGGCAACATCTACGAGCAGTACTTC
few,TRBD1,TRBV7-6,TRBJ2-7,CASSQAPTGETYEQYF,TGTGCCAGCAGCCAAGCCCCGACAGGGGAAACCTACGAGCAGTACTTC
NA,NA,TRBV27,TRBJ1-6,CASSPRQQAYNSPLHF,TGTGCCAGCAGCCCCCGGCAGCAGGCGTATAATTCACCCCTCCACTTT
NA,TRBD1,TRBV10-3,TRBJ1-2,CAISPSDRGDGYTF,TGTGCCATCAGTCCCTCGGACAGGGGAGATGGCTACACCTTC
NA,TRBD2,TRBV6-1,TRBJ2-1,CASSVLAGAGYNEQFF,TGTGCCAGCAGTGTTCTAGCGGGAGCGGGCTACAATGAGCAGTTCTTC
once,TRBD1,TRBV18,TRBJ2-2,CASSRGTGGTGELFF,TGTGCCAGCTCACGCGGCACAGGGGGCACCGGGGAGCTGTTTTTT
NA,NA,TRBV19,TRBJ2-3,CASSIVPSTDTQYF,TGTGCCAGTAGTATTGTCCCAAGCACAGATACGCAGTATTTT
NA,TRBD1,TRBV6-1,TRBJ2-7,CASKKDRGPTYEQYF,TGTGCCAGCAAAAAAGACAGGGGGCCTACCTACGAGCAGTACTTC
NA,NA,TRBV5-1,TRBJ1-3,CASSIGGTGNTIYF,TGCGCCAGCAGCATAGGGGGAACTGGAAACACCATATATTTT
NA,TRBD1,TRBV6-5,TRBJ1-1,CASSYTTGTGLLAFF,TGTGCCAGCAGTTACACGACCGGGACAGGGTTACTAGCTTTCTTT
NA,NA,TRBV18,TRBJ1-1,CASSPRVNTEAFF,TGTGCCAGCTCACCCAGGGTTAACACTGAAGCTTTCTTT
NA,NA,TRBV5-1,TRBJ1-1,CASSLGPMNTEAFF,TGCGCCAGCAGCTTGGGGCCCATGAACACTGAAGCTTTCTTT
NA,TRBD1,TRBV6-1,TRBJ2-2,CASSEQGAGGELFF,TGTGCCAGCAGTGAGCAGGGGGCAGGCGGGGAGCTGTTTTTT
NA,NA,TRBV7-2,TRBJ2-1,CASSSPHRDREQFF,TGTGCCAGCAGCTCTCCCCACAGGGACCGTGAGCAGTTCTTC